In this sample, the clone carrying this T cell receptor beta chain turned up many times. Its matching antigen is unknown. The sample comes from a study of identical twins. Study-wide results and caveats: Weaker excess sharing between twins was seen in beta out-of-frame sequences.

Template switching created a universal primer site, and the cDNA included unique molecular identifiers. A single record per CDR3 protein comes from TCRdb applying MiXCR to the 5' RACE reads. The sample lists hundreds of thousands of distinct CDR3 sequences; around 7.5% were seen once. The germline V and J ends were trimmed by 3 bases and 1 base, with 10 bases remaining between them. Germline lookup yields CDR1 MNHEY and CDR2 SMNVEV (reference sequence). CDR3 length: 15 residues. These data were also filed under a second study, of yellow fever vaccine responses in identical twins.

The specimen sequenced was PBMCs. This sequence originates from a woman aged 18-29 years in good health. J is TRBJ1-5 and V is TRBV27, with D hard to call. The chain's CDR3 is CASSLVWVSNQPQHF. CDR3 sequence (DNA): TGTGCCAGCAGTTTGGTATGGGTAAGCAATCAGCCCCAGCATTTT.